This TCR beta chain was captured in a study of cytomegalovirus exposure and HLA in healthy donors. This clone was seen at least ten times. Other DNA sequences in this sample translate to the same CDR3. Trimming took 2 bases from V and 0 from J, leaving 7 bases between them. CDR1 is GTSNPN, CDR2 SVGIG, per germline (reference sequence). There are 14 residues in the CDR3. PCR primers comprised 60 Vbeta and 13 Jbeta primers. Using immunoSEQ multiplex PCR, the repertoire was profiled, and TCRdb retains in-frame clones only, with some absent. This sample carries 82,000 or so clones, around a tenth of them seen once, and the ten largest clones take more than 20%.

The chain uses TRBV30 and TRBJ2-2; D gene ambiguous. Sequenced: PBMCs. The origin of this receptor is a man in his fifties or sixties in good health and CMV-seropositive. CDR3 sequence reads: CAWSTSPNTGELFF. In DNA, the CDR3 is TGTGCCTGGAGTACATCGCCGAACACCGGGGAGCTGTTTTTT.